Sequencing of this T cell receptor (beta chain) was carried out in a study of T cell repertoires in cytomegalovirus infection. About the research overall: Both recently identified HLA-C-restricted and well-studied HLA-B-restricted CMV epitopes were used in the study.

Via MiXCR, TCRdb re-called the reads, giving one row per CDR3 protein. The sample includes fewer than 650,000 distinct CDR3 sequences, under 45% seen only once; the top ten take over 45%. This CDR3 is built from 13 residues. Per the germline V gene, CDR1 is LNHDA and CDR2 is SQIVND (reference sequence). Trimming removed 10 bases from V and 7 bases from J; junction bases left unmatched: 7. In this sample, this clonotype turned up a few times. Antigen unknown. The receptor was isolated from a human donor in good health (CMV status not recorded). Some clones in this sample may be carry-over from other donors' samples. Sequencing used cultured PBMCs, obtained from culture after CMV antigen stimulation. The chain combines TRBV19 with TRBJ1-6; TRBD1 matches at 7 bases. The DNA for the CDR3 is TGTGCCACACGGGACAGACTCAATTCACCCCTCCACTTT. Translation gives CATRDRLNSPLHF.